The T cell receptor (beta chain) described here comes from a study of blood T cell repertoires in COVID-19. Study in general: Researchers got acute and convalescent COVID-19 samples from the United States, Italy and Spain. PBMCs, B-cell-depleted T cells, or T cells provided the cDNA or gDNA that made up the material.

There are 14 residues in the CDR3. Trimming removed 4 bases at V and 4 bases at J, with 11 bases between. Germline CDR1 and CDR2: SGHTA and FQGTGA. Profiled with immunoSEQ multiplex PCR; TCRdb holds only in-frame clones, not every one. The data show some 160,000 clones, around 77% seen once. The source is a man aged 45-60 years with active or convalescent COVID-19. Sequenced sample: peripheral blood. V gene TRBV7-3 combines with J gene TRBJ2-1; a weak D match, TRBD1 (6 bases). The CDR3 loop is CASSSSQGYNEQFF. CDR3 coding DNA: TGTGCCAGCAGCTCTAGCCAGGGGTACAATGAGCAGTTCTTC.